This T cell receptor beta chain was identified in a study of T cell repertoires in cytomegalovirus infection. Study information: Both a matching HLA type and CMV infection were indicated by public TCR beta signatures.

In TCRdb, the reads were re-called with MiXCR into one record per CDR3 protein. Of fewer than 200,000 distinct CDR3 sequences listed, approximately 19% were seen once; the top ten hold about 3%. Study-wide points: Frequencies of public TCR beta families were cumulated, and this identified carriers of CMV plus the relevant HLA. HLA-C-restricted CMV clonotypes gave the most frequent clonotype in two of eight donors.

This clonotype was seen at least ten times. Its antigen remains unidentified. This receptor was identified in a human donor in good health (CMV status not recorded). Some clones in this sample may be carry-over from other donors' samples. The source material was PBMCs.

Here the CDR3 DNA reads TGTGCCAGCAGCTTAATGTCACTAGCGGTGTACGAGCAGTACTTC. This codes for CASSLMSLAVYEQYF. The V call is TRBV7-2, the J call TRBJ2-7, with TRBD2 matching 8 bases. The CDR3 consists of 15 residues. Germline CDR1 is SGHTA and CDR2 is FQGNSA. V shed 2 bases and J 4 bases; nucleotides not matched to a gene: 7.